This T cell receptor beta chain was documented in a study of blood T cell repertoires in COVID-19. CDR3 size: 15 residues. Trimming removed 0 bases at V and 7 bases at J, with 15 bases between. The germline gives CDR1 MNHNS, CDR2 SASEGT. This clone was observed a single time. Original processing notes: Estimates of nucleated cell counts were drawn from the amplification of reference gene primers. Measured with immunoSEQ multiplex PCR; TCRdb has only the in-frame clones, and not every one. For V, J and clone size, that table is used; D and trimming come from the DNA. The table shows some 140,000 clones, with roughly 80% occurring only once.

Input material: peripheral blood. The chain links TRBV6-1 to TRBJ1-2; D may be TRBD1 (6 bases). This TCR derives from a woman aged 55-69 years with COVID-19, enrolled during active disease. The CDR3 sequence: CASSEAGGALGGYTF. The CDR3, as DNA: TGTGCCAGCAGTGAAGCTGGGGGGGCGCTAGGTGGCTACACCTTC.